This T cell receptor (beta chain) was documented in a study of T cell responses to AZD1222 COVID-19 vaccine. The study, taken as a whole, reports: Researchers report vaccine-associated CD4 TCRs spanning spike, with dominance at 160-218 and 743-854.

Measured with immunoSEQ multiplex PCR; TCRdb has only the in-frame clones, and not every one. This table has about 83,000 clones, 85% to 95% appearing once. With respect to this clone: Antigen specificity is unknown.

CDR1 is MNHNS, CDR2 SASEGT, per germline. V shed 2 bases and J shed 0 bases, with 10 bases lying between them. The CDR3 has 15 amino acids. The sample here was peripheral blood, taken 28 days after the second AZD1222 dose. The receptor comes from an adult who received the AZD1222 COVID-19 vaccine. The chain joins TRBV6-1 to TRBJ2-5; D is unclear. The CDR3 loop is CASSEFGQDQETQYF. The CDR3 region has the DNA TGTGCCAGCAGTGAATTTGGCCAAGACCAAGAGACCCAGTACTTC.